This is a list of T cell receptor beta chains from one sample in a study of shared clonotypes between healthy human individuals. The data were produced by immunoSEQ multiplex PCR, yet TCRdb's version contains in-frame clones alone and is incomplete. Of around 640,000 clones listed, 95% to 96% are singletons. Material: naive CD8+ T cells sorted from blood. The origin of the receptors is a woman between 25 and 40 years old in good health. Both conserved end residues are trimmed from each CDR3. Fields, in order: CDR3 protein, V gene, J gene.

ASGLVVEQGAHGTGAQY	TRBV12-5	TRBJ2-5
ASRETSGQETQY	TRBV2	TRBJ2-5
ASSQEGTSGYEQY	TRBV4-1	TRBJ2-7
ASSDGGKLF	TRBV10-2	TRBJ1-4
ASSYSNLNEQF	TRBV6-6	TRBJ2-1
ASSISASGSKYEQY	TRBV19	TRBJ2-7
ASSPAGYETQY	TRBV11-3	TRBJ2-5
ASSSSTAAYEQY	TRBV7-9	TRBJ2-7
ASSLEEGGSVEAF	TRBV5-6	TRBJ1-1
ASSTHPAGGQF	TRBV11-2	TRBJ2-1